In this sample, the clone carrying this TCR beta chain turned up a few times. Indicated treatment: randomized to nivolumab then ipilimumab (arm A) or the reverse (arm B). Here immunoSEQ multiplex PCR was the method, and the copy in TCRdb shows in-frame clones only, minus some. The data show about 30,000 clones, with approximately 75% seen just once and about an eighth held by the top ten. CDR1 KGHSH and CDR2 LQKENI come from the germline V gene. Trimming took off 1 base at V and 6 bases at J, with 19 bases between the two ends. This CDR3 has 17 amino acids. This sample stems from a study of sequential checkpoint blockade in melanoma. In the study overall: Patients were randomized 1:1 to nivolumab-then-ipilimumab or ipilimumab-then-nivolumab first-line. Maintenance nivolumab came after either treatment sequence.

V and J are TRBV18 and TRBJ2-1; D remains unclear. The sequencing used CD8+ T cells sorted from blood (inferred from file names), collected from a patient given nivolumab and ipilimumab in sequence. The TCR was taken from a human donor with melanoma. The chain's CDR3 is CASSPHVLWLRGNEQFF. The CDR3 DNA follows: TGTGCCAGCTCACCACATGTGCTCTGGCTGAGAGGCAATGAGCAGTTCTTC.